Each of the 18 T cell receptor beta chains below was sequenced from the same sample in a study of OX40 agonist ivuxolimab in advanced cancers. Receptors were amplified or captured by the immunoSEQ multiplex PCR assay. TCRdb re-hosts the immuneACCESS table, in-frame sequences only. Its copies lack some clones; in the studies checked, an unresolved V gene accounts for under half of them, and the cause for the rest is not known. Within this sample are 70,000 or so clones, with more than 80% of them counted one time only. The ten biggest clones cover around 0.5% of the sample. The input for sequencing was CD4+ or CD8+ T cells sorted from blood, taken in a trial of the OX40 agonist ivuxolimab. Receptors were obtained from an adult with an advanced solid tumor such as melanoma, head and neck, liver or kidney cancer.

This clone was counted a single time. The chain is built from TRBV27 and TRBJ1-1; 8 bases line up with TRBD1. Per germline, CDR1 MNHEY and CDR2 SMNVEV (reference sequence). CDR3 size: 13 residues. V gave up 7 bases and J gave up 12 bases; unmatched junction bases: 13. CDR3 nucleotide sequence: TGTGCCAGCACAAGGTCGTCAGGGGGCAGCCCTTTCTTT. It yields the protein CASTRSSGGSPFF.

CDR3 coding DNA: TGTGCCAGCAGCCAAGATCTCTTTGGGGCCAACGTCCTGACTTTC. It encodes CASSQDLFGANVLTF. This rearrangement joins TRBV4-2 to TRBJ2-6; the D is unclear. V was shortened by 0 bases and J by 3 bases, with 6 bases between the two germline ends. This CDR3 spans 15 amino acids. Germline V gives CDR1 LGHNA, CDR2 YNFKEQ.

Only one count was recorded for this clone. This chain joins TRBV10-3 and TRBJ2-1, with TRBD2 matching over 9 bases. Germline CDR1 reads ENHRY; CDR2 reads SYGVKD. This CDR3 is 22 amino acids long. V gave up 3 bases and J gave up 7 bases; unmatched junction bases: 28. CDR3 in amino acids: CAISDPRLLIPSSGVLFNEQFF. CDR3 nucleotide sequence: TGTGCCATCAGTGATCCTAGACTACTCATACCCTCTAGCGGGGTGCTTTTTAATGAGCAGTTCTTC.

This rearrangement joins TRBV18 to TRBJ2-3; 14 nucleotides line up with TRBD2. V shed 1 base, J shed 4 bases, and the junction held 7 bases outside the gene matches. Germline V gene lookup returns CDR1 KGHSH and CDR2 LQKENI. CDR3 length equals 18 residues. The CDR3 sequence is CASSPRATSGRAPDTQYF. DNA of the CDR3: TGTGCCAGCTCACCACGGGCGACTAGCGGGAGGGCCCCAGATACGCAGTATTTT.

The rearrangement uses TRBV5-4 and TRBJ1-6; perhaps TRBD1 as D (6 bases). The ends were cut back, 1 base at V and 7 bases at J, with 15 bases in the middle. The CDR3 totals 16 residues. Per germline, CDR1 SGHNT and CDR2 YYREEE (reference sequence). The CDR3 region has the DNA TGTGCCAGCAGCTTGAGAGGGGGGCGCGGGAATTCACCCCTCCACTTT. Residues: CASSLRGGRGNSPLHF.

V and J are TRBV7-3 and TRBJ2-3; D gene uncertain. Germline V CDR1 and CDR2: SGHTA, FQGTGA. CDR3 length equals 14 residues. Trimming took off 1 base at V and 2 bases at J, with 7 bases between the two ends. CDR3 nucleotides: TGTGCCAGCAGCTTAATGGCGAACACAGATACGCAGTATTTT. Protein: CASSLMANTDTQYF.

This chain links TRBV4-2 with TRBJ2-7, with TRBD1 identical over 10 bases. The CDR3 is made up of 16 amino acids. Per germline, CDR1 LGHNA and CDR2 YNFKEQ. J lost 1 base, V lost 1 base, and 4 bases had no gene match. CDR3 protein: CASSQVSGQGSYEQYF. The CDR3 nucleotides read TGTGCCAGCAGCCAAGTCTCGGGACAGGGGTCCTACGAGCAGTACTTC.

The V and J genes are TRBV2 and TRBJ2-7; 8 nucleotides match TRBD1. The germline V gene has CDR1 SNHLY and CDR2 FYNNEI. With 6 bases clipped from V and 5 bases from J, the junction kept 9 bases outside the gene matches. The CDR3 sequence is 14 residues long. The DNA of the CDR3 is TGTGCCAGCAGGGACACGGACAGGGTCGACGAGCAGTACTTC. Its translation is CASRDTDRVDEQYF.

V usage is TRBV29-1 and J usage is TRBJ2-1, with 10 bases fitting TRBD2. V gave up 7 bases and J gave up 4 bases; unmatched junction bases: 7. The CDR3 has 14 residues. Germline V CDR1 and CDR2: SQVTM, ANQGSEA. CDR3 residues: CSAGTSGAYNEQFF. The CDR3 DNA reads TGCAGCGCCGGTACTAGCGGGGCTTACAATGAGCAGTTCTTC.

This chain connects TRBV18 to TRBJ1-1; D call uncertain. The germline CDR1 and CDR2 sequences are KGHSH and LQKENI. The CDR3 contains 15 residues. Trimming shortened V by 2 bases and J by 1 base, and 11 bases separated the two germline ends. CDR3 in DNA: TGTGCCAGCTCACCAGGCCTGCAGCAGAACACTGAAGCTTTCTTT. Translated, it gives CASSPGLQQNTEAFF.

The chain is built from TRBV7-2 and TRBJ2-2; TRBD2 matches at 7 bases. Trimming removed 5 bases from V and 2 bases from J; junction bases left unmatched: 14. The CDR3 loop spans 18 amino acids. The germline CDR1 and CDR2 sequences are SGHTA and FQGNSA. CDR3 coding DNA: TGTGCCAGCAGCCTAGACGGTGGCCTAGCGGTAAACACCGGGGAGCTGTTTTTT. It yields the protein CASSLDGGLAVNTGELFF. Combining the CDR3 with reference TRBV7-2 and TRBJ2-2 gives the whole variable domain GAGVSQSPSNKVTEKGKDVELRCDPISGHTALYWYRQSLGQGLEFLIYFQGNSAPDKSGLPSDRFSAERTGGSVSTLTIQRTQQEDSAVYLCASSLDGGLAVNTGELFFGEGSRLTVL.

This clone was detected a few times. V is TRBV6-6 and J is TRBJ1-1; 9 nucleotides align to TRBD1. CDR3 length: 15 amino acids. J was trimmed by 7 bases and V by 2 bases; bases with no gene match: 8. Germline assignment: CDR1 MNHNY and CDR2 SVGAGI (reference sequence). The CDR3 loop is CASSYPGQGFGEAFF. The CDR3 DNA reads as TGTGCCAGCAGTTACCCCGGACAGGGGTTCGGTGAAGCTTTCTTT.

There are a few counts of this clone. This chain's CDR3 is CASSLYGHGGQGSYNSPLHF. CDR3 coding DNA: TGTGCCAGCAGTTTATACGGTCATGGGGGACAGGGCTCCTATAATTCACCCCTCCACTTT. The rearrangement joins TRBV27 to TRBJ1-6; the match to TRBD1 covers 9 bases. Germline lookup yields CDR1 MNHEY and CDR2 SMNVEV (reference sequence). The CDR3 length is 20 residues. The junction had 10 bases not matched to a gene; V was cut back by 1 base and J by 0 bases.

The gene calls are TRBV15 and TRBJ1-5; perhaps TRBD1 as D (5 bases). This CDR3 comprises 17 residues. CDR1 is LNHNV and CDR2 is YYDKDF in the germline V gene (reference sequence). V dropped 6 bases and J dropped 0 bases, with 18 bases sitting between them. CDR3 amino acids: CATSHVGGTYSNQPQHF. The CDR3 DNA follows: TGTGCCACCAGTCATGTGGGGGGGACCTATAGCAATCAGCCCCAGCATTTT.

The rearrangement links TRBV13 to TRBJ2-2; 12 bases agree with TRBD2. From germline, CDR1 is PRHDT and CDR2 FYEKMQ (reference sequence). The junction had 7 bases not matched to a gene; V was cut back by 5 bases and J by 0 bases. This CDR3 has 18 amino acids. The CDR3 DNA reads as TGTGCCAGCAGCATAAGGACTAGCGGGGCCCCGAACACCGGGGAGCTGTTTTTT. This gives the protein CASSIRTSGAPNTGELFF.

This chain connects TRBV6-5 to TRBJ1-3; 8 bases match TRBD1. The trim removed 9 bases at V and 4 bases at J, leaving 11 bases unmatched. The CDR3 runs to 15 residues. Germline loops: CDR1 MNHEY, CDR2 SVGAGI. CDR3 sequence: CASHGRTGPGNTIYF. For the CDR3, the DNA is TGTGCCAGTCACGGGAGGACAGGGCCAGGAAACACCATATATTTT.

The chain carries TRBV7-2 and TRBJ1-3; 9 bases match TRBD1. This CDR3 has 17 residues. Trimming at V came to 1 base and at J to 0 bases, leaving 4 bases not matched to a gene. CDR1 is SGHTA, CDR2 FQGNSA, per germline. CDR3 in amino acids: CASSLGGQGLSGNTIYF. Written as DNA, the CDR3 is TGTGCCAGCAGCTTAGGGGGACAGGGACTCTCTGGAAACACCATATATTTT. The variable domain in full, with the rest retrieved from reference TRBV7-2 and TRBJ1-3, is GAGVSQSPSNKVTEKGKDVELRCDPISGHTALYWYRQSLGQGLEFLIYFQGNSAPDKSGLPSDRFSAERTGGSVSTLTIQRTQQEDSAVYLCASSLGGQGLSGNTIYFGEGSWLTVV.

The chain combines TRBV7-3 with TRBJ2-1; TRBD2 agrees at 7 bases. Germline CDR1 reads SGHTA; CDR2 reads FQGTGA. The length of the CDR3 is 15 residues. V shed 4 bases and J 4 bases; nucleotides not matched to a gene: 7. The CDR3 sequence is CASSWRLAEYNEQFF. CDR3 coding DNA: TGTGCCAGCAGCTGGCGACTAGCCGAGTACAATGAGCAGTTCTTC.